Shown below are 11 T cell receptor beta chains from a single sample sequenced in a study of resident and recirculating memory T cells in vitiligo. The data were produced by immunoSEQ multiplex PCR, yet TCRdb's version contains in-frame clones alone and is incomplete. The data contain 35,000 to 45,000 clones, roughly 91% of them seen just once; the ten biggest clones take up roughly 4.5%. Sequencing input: blood. The receptors were gathered from a male donor with vitiligo.

V gene TRBV18 combines with J gene TRBJ2-3, with 10 bases matching TRBD2. Germline V CDR1 and CDR2: KGHSH, LQKENI. V was pared by 0 bases and J by 3 bases, with 6 bases of the junction left unmatched. The CDR3 covers 17 residues. CDR3 coding DNA: TGTGCCAGCTCACCACCTCGAGCGGGGGGGAAAACAGATACGCAGTATTTT. Translated: CASSPPRAGGKTDTQYF.

The chain has TRBV9 and TRBJ2-2, with 10 bases matching TRBD1. The germline V gene encodes CDR1 SGDLS and CDR2 YYNGEE. This CDR3 spans 18 amino acids. V lost 4 bases, J lost 5 bases, and 14 bases stayed unmatched. CDR3 amino acids: CASSPRARQGAVTGELFF. CDR3 coding DNA: TGTGCCAGCAGCCCCCGCGCCAGACAGGGGGCGGTGACCGGGGAGCTGTTTTTT. Full variable domain (remainder filled in from reference TRBV9 and TRBJ2-2): DSGVTQTPKHLITATGQRVTLRCSPRSGDLSVYWYQQSLDQGLQFLIQYYNGEERAKGNILERFSAQQFPDLHSELNLSSLELGDSALYFCASSPRARQGAVTGELFFGEGSRLTVL.

The gene calls are TRBV7-8 and TRBJ1-2, with unresolved D. CDR3 length: 12 amino acids. Trimming shortened V by 2 bases and J by 6 bases, and 7 bases separated the two germline ends. CDR1 and CDR2 (germline): SGHVS, FQNEAQ. CDR3 region: CASSLYGDGYTF. The CDR3, as DNA: TGTGCCAGCAGCTTATACGGGGATGGCTACACCTTC.

The V and J genes are TRBV5-1 and TRBJ2-1; D is possibly TRBD1 (6 bases). V dropped 2 bases and J dropped 6 bases, with 9 bases sitting between them. Looked up from germline, CDR1 is SGHRS and CDR2 is YFSETQ. This CDR3 has 13 amino acids. This CDR3 reads CASSFGGPNEQFF. CDR3 nucleotide sequence: TGCGCCAGCAGCTTTGGGGGCCCCAATGAGCAGTTCTTC. The whole variable domain, filled in from reference TRBV5-1 and TRBJ2-1, reads KAGVTQTPRYLIKTRGQQVTLSCSPISGHRSVSWYQQTPGQGLQFLFEYFSETQRNKGNFPGRFSGRQFSNSRSEMNVSTLELGDSALYLCASSFGGPNEQFFGPGTRLTVL.

V gene TRBV2 combines with J gene TRBJ1-4; maybe TRBD1 (5 bases). The germline V and J ends were trimmed by 5 bases and 7 bases, with 14 bases remaining between them. The CDR3 runs 14 residues. Germline V gene sequence: CDR1 SNHLY, CDR2 FYNNEI. CDR3 loop: CASSPVRGLEKLFF. Written as DNA, the CDR3 is TGTGCCAGCAGTCCCGTAAGGGGTCTTGAAAAACTGTTTTTT.

The chain links TRBV4-1 to TRBJ2-6; 7 bases are a match to TRBD1. Trimming cost V 4 bases and J 1 base; bases outside gene matches: 16. This CDR3 contains 20 residues. Looked up from germline, CDR1 is MGHRA and CDR2 is YSYEKL. The CDR3 region has the DNA TGCGCCAGCAGCCTAAGATGGACAGGTTCACTTCTATCTGGGGCCAACGTCCTGACTTTC. Translating gives CASSLRWTGSLLSGANVLTF.

The chain couples TRBV6-4 to TRBJ1-2, with D possibly TRBD1 on 6 matching bases. The germline V and J ends were trimmed by 8 bases and 2 bases, with 21 bases remaining between them. The germline gives CDR1 MRHNA, CDR2 SNTAGT. The CDR3 extends over 16 amino acids. The CDR3 sequence is CASVWLRGQTNYGYTF. The CDR3 DNA reads as TGTGCCAGCGTTTGGCTTCGGGGACAAACCAACTATGGCTACACCTTC.

This sequence joins TRBV18 and TRBJ1-1; 7 bases align to TRBD1. Germline loops: CDR1 KGHSH, CDR2 LQKENI. The V and J ends lost 2 bases and 0 bases, in that order; junction bases with no gene match: 3. This CDR3 has 15 residues. DNA for the CDR3: TGTGCCAGCTCACCAGGCGACAGGGTGAACACTGAAGCTTTCTTT. Its translation is CASSPGDRVNTEAFF.

The chain is built from TRBV6-1 and TRBJ2-5, with no clear D. The CDR3 is made up of 16 amino acids. V was cut by 4 bases and J by 3 bases, with 18 bases left in between. Germline V CDR1 and CDR2: MNHNS, SASEGT. Here the CDR3 reads CASSGRRQAKKETQYF. CDR3 nucleotides: TGTGCCAGCAGTGGGCGTCGTCAGGCAAAAAAAGAGACCCAGTACTTC.

J is TRBJ1-1 and V is TRBV7-8, with D perhaps TRBD1 (6 bases). Trimming left V 7 bases short and J 8 bases short, with 17 bases between. This CDR3 comprises 13 residues. The V gene's germline CDR1 is SGHVS and CDR2 FQNEAQ. The CDR3 region has the DNA TGTGCCAGCAACTACAATGATGGGGGCGAAGCTTTCTTT. It is translated as CASNYNDGGEAFF.

The V and J genes are TRBV6-1 and TRBJ1-3, with a weak D call TRBD1 (5 bases). Germline assignment: CDR1 MNHNS and CDR2 SASEGT. V lost 2 bases and J lost 4, with 9 bases in between. The CDR3 has 14 amino acids. The CDR3 region is CASSELTGGNTIYF. CDR3 bases: TGTGCCAGCAGTGAACTAACAGGAGGAAACACCATATATTTT.